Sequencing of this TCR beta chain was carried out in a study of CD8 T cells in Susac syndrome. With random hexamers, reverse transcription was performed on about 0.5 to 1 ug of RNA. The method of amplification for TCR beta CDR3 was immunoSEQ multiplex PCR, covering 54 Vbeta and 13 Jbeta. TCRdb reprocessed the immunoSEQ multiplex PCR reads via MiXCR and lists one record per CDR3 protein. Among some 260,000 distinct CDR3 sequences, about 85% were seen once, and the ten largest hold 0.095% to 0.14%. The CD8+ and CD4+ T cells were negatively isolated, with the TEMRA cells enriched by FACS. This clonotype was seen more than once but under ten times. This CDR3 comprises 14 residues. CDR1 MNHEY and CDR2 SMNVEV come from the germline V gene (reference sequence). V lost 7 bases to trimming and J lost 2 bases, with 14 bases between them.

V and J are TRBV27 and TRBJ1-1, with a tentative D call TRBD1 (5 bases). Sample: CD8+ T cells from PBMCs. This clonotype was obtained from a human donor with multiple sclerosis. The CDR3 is CASTLGGSNTEAFF. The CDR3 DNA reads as TGTGCCAGCACCCTGGGGGGGTCAAACACTGAAGCTTTCTTT.